These T cell receptor beta chains were read from a single sample in a study of early T cells in non-severe SARS-CoV-2 infection. Via MiXCR, TCRdb re-called the 5' RACE reads, giving one row per CDR3 protein. The sample yields 46,000 or so distinct CDR3 sequences, roughly 7% seen once. The sequenced material came from whole blood. All receptors derive from an adult who was a healthcare worker with PCR-confirmed SARS-CoV-2 infection or an uninfected control (not recorded which). Each CDR3 is given with its conserved first and last residue. Each record gives: D gene, J gene, V gene, clone size, CDR3 protein, CDR3 DNA. D genes are given only for firm matches. Part of the rows lack a size; the others show once, few, many or a class for expanded clones.

D: -; J: TRBJ2-5; V: TRBV20-1; size: many; CDR3: CSVQVDTQETQYF; DNA: TGCAGTGTTCAGGTCGACACCCAAGAGACCCAGTACTTC
D: -; J: TRBJ2-5; V: TRBV5-1; size: many; CDR3: CASSLGAEETQYF; DNA: TGCGCCAGCAGCTTGGGAGCAGAAGAGACCCAGTACTTC
D: -; J: TRBJ1-3; V: TRBV4-3; size: -; CDR3: CASSQDSSSGNTIYF; DNA: TGCGCCAGCAGCCAGGACAGTTCCTCTGGAAACACCATATATTTT
D: TRBD1; J: TRBJ1-1; V: TRBV10-3; size: -; CDR3: CAIRGRTGGYMNTEAFF; DNA: TGTGCCATCAGGGGCAGGACAGGGGGCTACATGAACACTGAAGCTTTCTTT
D: -; J: TRBJ1-5; V: TRBV5-6; size: few; CDR3: CASSSMTADQPQHF; DNA: TGTGCCAGCAGCTCCATGACAGCCGATCAGCCCCAGCATTTT
D: TRBD1; J: TRBJ2-1; V: TRBV20-1; size: many; CDR3: CSARQPDREQFF; DNA: TGCAGTGCTAGACAACCGGACAGGGAGCAGTTCTTC
D: -; J: TRBJ2-4; V: TRBV7-2; size: many; CDR3: CASSLVGLAKNIQYF; DNA: TGTGCCAGCAGCTTAGTGGGCCTAGCCAAAAACATTCAGTACTTC
D: -; J: TRBJ2-1; V: TRBV6-2/TRBV6-3; size: many; CDR3: CASSYLTDYNEQFF; DNA: TGTGCCAGCAGTTACCTGACAGACTACAATGAGCAGTTCTTC
D: TRBD2; J: TRBJ2-3; V: TRBV4-2; size: -; CDR3: CASSQDAAGLAGGSTDTQYF; DNA: TGTGCCAGCAGCCAAGATGCCGCGGGACTAGCGGGGGGGAGCACAGATACGCAGTATTTT
D: TRBD1; J: TRBJ2-1; V: TRBV5-1; size: -; CDR3: CASRAAGTGVKNEQFF; DNA: TGCGCCAGCAGGGCGGCGGGGACAGGGGTTAAGAATGAGCAGTTCTTC
D: -; J: TRBJ2-3; V: TRBV7-2; size: few; CDR3: CASSFPNTDTQYF; DNA: TGTGCCAGCAGCTTCCCTAACACAGATACGCAGTATTTT
D: -; J: TRBJ2-2; V: TRBV5-1; size: many; CDR3: CASSLTDTANTGELFF; DNA: TGCGCCAGCAGCTTGACCGACACCGCGAACACCGGGGAGCTGTTTTTT
D: -; J: TRBJ2-3; V: TRBV28; size: many; CDR3: CASSLLTDTQYF; DNA: TGTGCCAGCAGCCTCCTCACAGATACGCAGTATTTT
D: -; J: TRBJ2-6; V: TRBV5-1; size: many; CDR3: CASSLVAGRANVLTF; DNA: TGCGCCAGCAGCTTGGTTGCAGGTAGGGCCAACGTCCTGACTTTC
D: -; J: TRBJ1-2; V: TRBV11-2; size: few; CDR3: CASSLGDGYTF; DNA: TGTGCCAGCAGCTTGGGGGACGGCTACACCTTC
D: -; J: TRBJ1-5; V: TRBV27; size: many; CDR3: CASSPNNPTGTQHF; DNA: TGTGCCAGCAGTCCAAATAACCCAACAGGGACCCAGCATTTT
D: -; J: TRBJ2-1; V: TRBV19; size: few; CDR3: CASSIPREGDNEQFF; DNA: TGTGCCAGTAGTATCCCGAGGGAAGGGGACAATGAGCAGTTCTTC
D: -; J: TRBJ2-3; V: TRBV28; size: -; CDR3: CASSLFTDTQYF; DNA: TGTGCCAGCAGTCTCTTCACAGATACGCAGTATTTT
D: TRBD2; J: TRBJ2-3; V: TRBV10-3; size: few; CDR3: CAITGGLITDTQYF; DNA: TGTGCCATCACGGGGGGGCTCATCACAGATACGCAGTATTTT
D: TRBD1; J: TRBJ2-2; V: TRBV11-3; size: many; CDR3: CASSKQGAQNTGELFF; DNA: TGTGCCAGCAGTAAACAGGGGGCGCAAAACACCGGGGAGCTGTTTTTT
D: TRBD2; J: TRBJ2-2; V: TRBV2; size: many; CDR3: CASLAGNTGELFF; DNA: TGTGCCAGCTTAGCGGGGAACACCGGGGAGCTGTTTTTT
D: TRBD1; J: TRBJ2-3; V: TRBV24-1; size: many; CDR3: CATKPGQRFRDTQYF; DNA: TGTGCCACCAAACCGGGACAGCGATTTCGAGATACGCAGTATTTT
D: -; J: TRBJ2-1; V: TRBV29-1; size: many; CDR3: CSVERQNEQFF; DNA: TGCAGCGTCGAGAGGCAAAATGAGCAGTTCTTC
D: -; J: TRBJ1-1; V: TRBV7-9; size: many; CDR3: CASSSQENTEAFF; DNA: TGTGCCAGCAGCTCCCAAGAGAACACTGAAGCTTTCTTT
D: -; J: TRBJ1-1; V: TRBV20-1; size: few; CDR3: CRAGGALADTEAFF; DNA: TGCAGAGCGGGGGGGGCCTTGGCGGACACTGAAGCTTTCTTT
D: TRBD2; J: TRBJ2-5; V: TRBV5-1; size: many; CDR3: CASSFSGVETQYF; DNA: TGCGCCAGCAGCTTTAGCGGGGTAGAGACCCAGTACTTC
D: -; J: TRBJ2-7; V: TRBV7-2; size: -; CDR3: CASSLMWVSTYEQYF; DNA: TGTGCCAGCAGCTTAATGTGGGTCTCGACCTACGAGCAGTACTTC
D: -; J: TRBJ2-2; V: TRBV5-6; size: few; CDR3: CASSLAMAGMGGELFF; DNA: TGTGCCAGCAGCTTGGCCATGGCAGGGATGGGCGGGGAGCTGTTTTTT
D: -; J: TRBJ2-5; V: TRBV20-1; size: many; CDR3: CSARLPYQETQYF; DNA: TGCAGTGCTAGACTGCCGTACCAAGAGACCCAGTACTTC
D: -; J: TRBJ1-4; V: TRBV7-6; size: many; CDR3: CASSLALGGLNEKLFF; DNA: TGTGCCAGCAGCTTAGCGTTGGGGGGCCTTAATGAAAAACTGTTTTTT
D: TRBD1; J: TRBJ2-7; V: TRBV28; size: many; CDR3: CASTSGGLGAYEQYF; DNA: TGTGCCAGCACCTCAGGGGGCCTAGGAGCCTACGAGCAGTACTTC
D: -; J: TRBJ2-3; V: TRBV10-3; size: many; CDR3: CAISYISMSADTQYF; DNA: TGTGCCATCAGTTATATTAGCATGAGCGCAGATACGCAGTATTTT
D: TRBD1; J: TRBJ2-7; V: TRBV20-1; size: -; CDR3: CSASLTGSWGEQYF; DNA: TGCAGTGCTAGCCTGACAGGGAGCTGGGGCGAGCAGTACTTC
D: -; J: TRBJ2-2; V: TRBV4-2; size: few; CDR3: CASSPRANTGELFF; DNA: TGTGCCAGCAGCCCTAGGGCGAACACCGGGGAGCTGTTTTTT
D: -; J: TRBJ1-2; V: TRBV7-9; size: many; CDR3: CASTSRPFYGYTF; DNA: TGTGCCAGCACCAGCAGGCCCTTCTATGGCTACACCTTC
D: -; J: TRBJ1-2; V: TRBV29-1; size: many; CDR3: CSVESYDPLHYGYTF; DNA: TGCAGCGTTGAATCATATGACCCGCTCCACTATGGCTACACCTTC
D: TRBD1; J: TRBJ1-1; V: TRBV27; size: -; CDR3: CASSLWAGGDTEAFF; DNA: TGTGCCAGCAGTTTATGGGCAGGGGGCGATACTGAAGCTTTCTTT
D: TRBD2; J: TRBJ2-3; V: TRBV7-2; size: many; CDR3: CASSLVGGGGATQYF; DNA: TGTGCCAGCAGCTTAGTAGGAGGCGGGGGGGCTACGCAGTATTTT
D: -; J: TRBJ2-1; V: TRBV28; size: -; CDR3: CASRKGNEQFF; DNA: TGTGCCAGCAGAAAGGGGAATGAGCAGTTCTTC
D: -; J: TRBJ2-7; V: TRBV6-2/TRBV6-3; size: many; CDR3: CASTTTTSSYEQYF; DNA: TGTGCCAGCACCACGACTACTTCCTCCTACGAGCAGTACTTC
D: TRBD1; J: TRBJ1-6; V: TRBV20-1; size: -; CDR3: CSAGTGGDSPLHF; DNA: TGCAGTGCAGGGACAGGGGGCGATTCACCCCTCCACTTT
D: -; J: TRBJ2-2; V: TRBV24-1; size: -; CDR3: CATSDSQVTTFGELFF; DNA: TGTGCCACCAGTGATTCACAGGTTACGACGTTCGGGGAGCTGTTTTTT
D: TRBD1; J: TRBJ1-6; V: TRBV20-1; size: -; CDR3: CSARSGTGGSPLHF; DNA: TGCAGTGCTCGATCCGGGACAGGGGGATCACCCCTCCACTTT
D: TRBD1; J: TRBJ1-1; V: TRBV27; size: few; CDR3: CASSLQGQGVPEAFF; DNA: TGTGCCAGCAGTTTGCAGGGACAGGGAGTCCCTGAAGCTTTCTTT
D: -; J: TRBJ2-3; V: TRBV9; size: many; CDR3: CASSVAFSSGQVTSTDTQYF; DNA: TGTGCCAGCAGCGTAGCTTTTTCCTCGGGCCAGGTTACTAGCACAGATACGCAGTATTTT
D: -; J: TRBJ1-1; V: TRBV27; size: many; CDR3: CASSFGEKMNTEAFF; DNA: TGTGCCAGCAGTTTTGGGGAGAAAATGAACACTGAAGCTTTCTTT
D: -; J: TRBJ2-5; V: TRBV24-1; size: many; CDR3: CATSDLSGHEITSESQETQYF; DNA: TGTGCCACCAGTGATTTATCGGGACATGAAATAACTAGTGAGTCTCAAGAGACCCAGTACTTC
D: -; J: TRBJ1-5; V: TRBV20-1; size: -; CDR3: CSARWDSNQPQHF; DNA: TGCAGTGCTAGGTGGGACAGCAATCAGCCCCAGCATTTT